These T cell receptor beta chains were read from a single sample in a study of OX40 agonist ivuxolimab in advanced cancers. Here immunoSEQ multiplex PCR was the method, and the copy in TCRdb shows in-frame clones only, minus some. Of 60,000 to 80,000 clones listed, 75% to 90% are singletons. The sample in question was CD4+ or CD8+ T cells sorted from blood, obtained in a trial of the OX40 agonist ivuxolimab. The receptors were sampled from an adult with an advanced solid tumor such as melanoma, head and neck, liver or kidney cancer. The CDR3 runs from the conserved cysteine through the conserved F or W. Each record gives: D gene, V gene, J gene, clone size, CDR3 DNA, CDR3 protein. D genes are given only for firm matches. Some rows mark clone size as missing; the rest say once, few, many or name a class of expanded clone.

-	TRBV18	TRBJ2-7	-	TGTGCCAGCTCACCTTTCGAGACCACCAACGAGCAGTACTTC	CASSPFETTNEQYF
TRBD1	TRBV11-2	TRBJ1-3	-	TGTGCCAGCAGCGTCGGACAGGCCTATTACTCTGGAAACACCATATATTTT	CASSVGQAYYSGNTIYF
TRBD1	TRBV5-1	TRBJ2-7	-	TGCGCCAGCAGCTCTCAGGGGGCGGTCGAGCAGTACTTC	CASSSQGAVEQYF
-	TRBV19	TRBJ1-2	-	TGTGCCAGTAGTAGGGACCACTATGGCTACACCTTC	CASSRDHYGYTF
TRBD1	TRBV5-4	TRBJ2-7	-	TGTGCCAGCAGCTTGAGGAGACAGGGGCCCCCCTACGAGCAGTACTTC	CASSLRRQGPPYEQYF
-	TRBV6-5	TRBJ1-3	-	TGTGCCAGCAGTTACTCAAGGGACTCTGGAAACACCATATATTTT	CASSYSRDSGNTIYF
TRBD1	TRBV5-1	TRBJ2-7	-	TGCGCCAGCAGCCCACAGGGAATTAGGGGGCAATACGAGCAGTACTTC	CASSPQGIRGQYEQYF
TRBD1	TRBV7-2	TRBJ2-3	-	TGTGCCAGCAGCAAAGACAGGGCCCGAAGCACAGATACGCAGTATTTT	CASSKDRARSTDTQYF
-	TRBV15	TRBJ1-1	-	TGTGCCACCAGCAGAGATCTGTCGTTGGTCGAAGCTTTCTTT	CATSRDLSLVEAFF
-	TRBV2	TRBJ1-6	-	TGTGCCAGCAAGGGTCTCATAAATTCACCCCTCCACTTT	CASKGLINSPLHF
-	TRBV28	TRBJ1-6	-	TGTGCCAGCGCCTACAGGGTGGCGAAGTCACCCCTCCACTTT	CASAYRVAKSPLHF
-	TRBV6-6	TRBJ1-3	-	TGTGCCAGCATTAACACAGGAAACTCTGGAAACACCATATATTTT	CASINTGNSGNTIYF
TRBD2	TRBV7-9	TRBJ2-7	-	TGTGCCAGCAGCTCCGGGGGGGGGACTCCGGACACGTTCTACGAGCAGTACTTC	CASSSGGGTPDTFYEQYF
TRBD1	TRBV6-5	TRBJ1-1	-	TGTGCCAGCAGTTTACAGGGGGGTGATACTGAAGCTTTCTTT	CASSLQGGDTEAFF
TRBD1	TRBV6-5	TRBJ1-2	-	TGTGCCAGCAGTTTGAAGGGCGACAGGGGATTTGGCTACACCTTC	CASSLKGDRGFGYTF
TRBD1	TRBV2	TRBJ1-1	-	TGTGCCAGCATGAGGGGGACAGGTGCCTCGGATGCTTTCTTT	CASMRGTGASDAFF
-	TRBV29-1	TRBJ2-4	-	TGCAGCGTTGAAGATATCGGAAGGGTTCGGAATCAGTACTTC	CSVEDIGRVRNQYF
-	TRBV19	TRBJ1-2	once	TGTGCCAGTAGTTCTCAAGCCCTGGGCAGACACTATGGCTACACCTTC	CASSSQALGRHYGYTF
-	TRBV6-6	TRBJ1-1	-	TGTGCCAGCAGTCAGGAGGGCGACACTGAAGCTTTCTTT	CASSQEGDTEAFF
-	TRBV23-1	TRBJ1-5	-	TGCGCCAGCAGTCGATCAAGGAGAAAAAGGTTGATTAATAGCAATCAGCCCCAGCATTTT	CASSRSRRKRLINSNQPQHF
-	TRBV2	TRBJ1-1	few	TGTGCCAGCAGTGAACAGGGCGCTGAAGCTTTCTTT	CASSEQGAEAFF
-	TRBV28	TRBJ2-3	-	TGTGCCAGCAGCCCCACGATCGGCACAGATACGCAGTATTTT	CASSPTIGTDTQYF
-	TRBV6-5	TRBJ2-2	-	TGTGCCAGCAAAGGACTTATGAACACCGGGGAGCTGTTTTTT	CASKGLMNTGELFF
TRBD1	TRBV4-2	TRBJ1-6	-	TGTGCCAGCAGCCAAGCAGGGGGCGACGGTTCACCCCTCCACTTT	CASSQAGGDGSPLHF
TRBD1	TRBV28	TRBJ2-1	-	TGTGCCAGCAGCTCAGGACAGGGTGGGAATGAGCAGTTCTTC	CASSSGQGGNEQFF
TRBD1	TRBV6-6	TRBJ1-2	-	TGTGCCAGCAGTAGACAGGGGGCTAACTATGGCTACACCTTC	CASSRQGANYGYTF
TRBD1	TRBV11-3	TRBJ1-2	-	TGTGCCAGCAGCCCTACGGACAGGGGCCATGGCTACACCTTC	CASSPTDRGHGYTF
-	TRBV10-3	TRBJ1-1	few	TGTGCCATCATGGGGAACACTGAAGCTTTCTTT	CAIMGNTEAFF
-	TRBV5-6	TRBJ2-7	-	TGTGCCAGCAGCGTGGGAGCCTACGAGCAGTACTTC	CASSVGAYEQYF
-	TRBV7-2	TRBJ1-3	-	TGTGCCAGCAGCTCAAGCAGGCAATACTCTGGAAACACCATATATTTT	CASSSSRQYSGNTIYF
-	TRBV11-3	TRBJ2-7	once	TGTGCCAGCAGCTCGCACAGGGACTCCTACGAGCAGTACTTC	CASSSHRDSYEQYF
-	TRBV12-5	TRBJ1-3	-	TGTGCTAGTGGTCCCGCCGCGACAGGCCTGAGCTCTGGAAACACCATATATTTT	CASGPAATGLSSGNTIYF